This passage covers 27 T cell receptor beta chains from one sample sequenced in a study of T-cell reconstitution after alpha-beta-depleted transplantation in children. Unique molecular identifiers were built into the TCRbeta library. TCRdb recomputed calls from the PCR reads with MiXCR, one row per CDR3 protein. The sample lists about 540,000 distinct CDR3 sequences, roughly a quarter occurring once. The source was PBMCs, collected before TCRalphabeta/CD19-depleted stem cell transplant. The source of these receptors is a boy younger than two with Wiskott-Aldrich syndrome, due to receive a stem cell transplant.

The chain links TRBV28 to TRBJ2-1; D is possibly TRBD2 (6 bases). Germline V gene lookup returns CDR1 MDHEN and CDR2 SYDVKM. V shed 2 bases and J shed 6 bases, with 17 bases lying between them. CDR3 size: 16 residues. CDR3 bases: TGTGCCAGCAGTTTAGGGTGGGGCGGGACTGCCAATGAGCAGTTCTTC. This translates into CASSLGWGGTANEQFF.

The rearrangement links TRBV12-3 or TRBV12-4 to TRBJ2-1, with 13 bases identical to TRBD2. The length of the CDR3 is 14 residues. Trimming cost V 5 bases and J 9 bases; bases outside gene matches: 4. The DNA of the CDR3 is TGTGCCAGCAGTGGACTAGCGGGAGCTCTTGAGCAGTTCTTC. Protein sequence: CASSGLAGALEQFF.

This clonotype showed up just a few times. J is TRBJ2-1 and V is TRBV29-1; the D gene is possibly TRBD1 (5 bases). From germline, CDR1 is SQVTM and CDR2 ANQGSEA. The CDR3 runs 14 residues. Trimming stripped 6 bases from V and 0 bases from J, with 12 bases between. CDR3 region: CSVRQQASYNEQFF. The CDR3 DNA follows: TGCAGCGTCAGACAGCAAGCCTCCTACAATGAGCAGTTCTTC.

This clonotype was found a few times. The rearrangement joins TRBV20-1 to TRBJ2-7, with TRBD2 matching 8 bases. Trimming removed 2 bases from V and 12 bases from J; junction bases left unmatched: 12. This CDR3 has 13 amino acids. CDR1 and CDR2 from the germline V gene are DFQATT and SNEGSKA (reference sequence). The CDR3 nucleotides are TGCAGTGCTAGATGGTTAGCGGGGACCATTACGTACTTC. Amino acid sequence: CSARWLAGTITYF.

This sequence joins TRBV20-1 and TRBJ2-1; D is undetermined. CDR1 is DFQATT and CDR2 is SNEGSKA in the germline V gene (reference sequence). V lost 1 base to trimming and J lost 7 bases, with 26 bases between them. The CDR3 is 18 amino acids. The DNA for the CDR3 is TGCAGTGCTAGAGCGGCCTCCCCCACCCCGAAGGTGAAAAATGAGCAGTTCTTC. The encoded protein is CSARAASPTPKVKNEQFF.

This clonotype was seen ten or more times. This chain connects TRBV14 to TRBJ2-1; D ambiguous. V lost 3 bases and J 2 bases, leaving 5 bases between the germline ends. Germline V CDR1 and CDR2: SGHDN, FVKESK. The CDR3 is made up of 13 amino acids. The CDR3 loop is CASSQGTYNEQFF. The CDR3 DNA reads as TGTGCCAGCAGCCAGGGAACCTACAATGAGCAGTTCTTC. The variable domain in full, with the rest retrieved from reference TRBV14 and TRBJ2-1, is EAGVTQFPSHSVIEKGQTVTLRCDPISGHDNLYWYRRVMGKEIKFLLHFVKESKQDESGMPNNRFLAERTGGTYSTLKVQPAELEDSGVYFCASSQGTYNEQFFGPGTRLTVL.

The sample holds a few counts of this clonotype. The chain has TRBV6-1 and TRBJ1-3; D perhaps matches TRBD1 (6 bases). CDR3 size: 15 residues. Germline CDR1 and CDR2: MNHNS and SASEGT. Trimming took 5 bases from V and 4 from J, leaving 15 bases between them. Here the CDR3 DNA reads TGTGCCAGCAGTATTGGGACATATGGAGGAAACACCATATATTTT. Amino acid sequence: CASSIGTYGGNTIYF.

CDR3 DNA sequence: TGCGCCAGCAGCCCTACGGGAGTAATGGAGACCCAGTACTTC. Protein sequence: CASSPTGVMETQYF. The rearrangement joins TRBV5-1 to TRBJ2-5, with D possibly matching TRBD2 (6 bases). The CDR3 spans 14 residues. V was pared by 4 bases and J by 5 bases, with 15 bases between. Germline CDR1 is SGHRS and CDR2 is YFSETQ.

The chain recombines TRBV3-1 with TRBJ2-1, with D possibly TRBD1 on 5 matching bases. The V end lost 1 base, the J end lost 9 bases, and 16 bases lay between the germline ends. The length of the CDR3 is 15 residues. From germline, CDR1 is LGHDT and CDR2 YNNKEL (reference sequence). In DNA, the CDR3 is TGTGCCAGCAGCCAAGCCGGCCGGCAGCAGGGTGAGCAGTTCTTC. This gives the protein CASSQAGRQQGEQFF.

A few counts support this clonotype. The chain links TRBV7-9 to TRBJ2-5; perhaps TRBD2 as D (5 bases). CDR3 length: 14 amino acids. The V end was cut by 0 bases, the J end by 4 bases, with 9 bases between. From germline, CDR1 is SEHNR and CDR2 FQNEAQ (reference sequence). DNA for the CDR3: TGTGCCAGCAGCTTAGCAATGGGGAGAGAGACCCAGTACTTC. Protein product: CASSLAMGRETQYF. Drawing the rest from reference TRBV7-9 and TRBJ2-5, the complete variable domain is DTGVSQNPRHKITKRGQNVTFRCDPISEHNRLYWYRQTLGQGPEFLTYFQNEAQLEKSRLLSDRFSAERPKGSFSTLEIQRTEQGDSAMYLCASSLAMGRETQYFGPGTRLLVL.

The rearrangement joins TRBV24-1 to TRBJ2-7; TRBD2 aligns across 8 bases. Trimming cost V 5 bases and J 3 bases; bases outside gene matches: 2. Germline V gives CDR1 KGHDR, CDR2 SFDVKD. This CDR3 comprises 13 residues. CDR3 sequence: CATSVAGGYEQYF. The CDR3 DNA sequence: TGTGCCACCAGTGTTGCGGGGGGCTACGAGCAGTACTTC.

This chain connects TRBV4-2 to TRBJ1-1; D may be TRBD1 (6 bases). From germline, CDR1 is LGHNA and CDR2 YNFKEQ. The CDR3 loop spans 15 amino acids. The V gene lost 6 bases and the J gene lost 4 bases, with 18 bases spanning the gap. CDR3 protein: CASRKLNREGTEAFF. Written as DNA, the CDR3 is TGTGCCAGCAGGAAATTGAACAGGGAGGGCACTGAAGCTTTCTTT.

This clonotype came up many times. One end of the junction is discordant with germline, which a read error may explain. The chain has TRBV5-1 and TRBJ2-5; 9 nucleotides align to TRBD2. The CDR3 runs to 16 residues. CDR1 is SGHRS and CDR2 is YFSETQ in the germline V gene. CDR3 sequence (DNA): TGTGCCAGCAGCTTAGGGTTAGCGGGGGCCCAAGAGACCCAGTACTTC. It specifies CASSLGLAGAQETQYF.

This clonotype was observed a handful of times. The CDR3, as DNA: TGCAGTGCTAGAGATCCAGGGGCCACTGAAGCTTTCTTT. Translation gives CSARDPGATEAFF. This rearrangement joins TRBV20-1 to TRBJ1-1; tentatively, D is TRBD1 (6 bases). This CDR3 region has 13 residues. Per the germline V gene, CDR1 is DFQATT and CDR2 is SNEGSKA (reference sequence). The germline V and J ends were trimmed by 0 bases and 4 bases, with 9 bases remaining between them.

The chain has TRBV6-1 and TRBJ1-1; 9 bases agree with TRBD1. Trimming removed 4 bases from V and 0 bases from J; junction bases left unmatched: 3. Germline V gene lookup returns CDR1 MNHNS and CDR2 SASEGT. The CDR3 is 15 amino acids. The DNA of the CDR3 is TGTGCCAGCAGTGGGACAGGGGCGTTGAACACTGAAGCTTTCTTT. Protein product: CASSGTGALNTEAFF.

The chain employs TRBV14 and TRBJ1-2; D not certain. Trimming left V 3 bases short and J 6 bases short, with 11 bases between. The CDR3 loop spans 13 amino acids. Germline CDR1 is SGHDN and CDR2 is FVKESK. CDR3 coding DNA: TGTGCCAGCAGCCAGTGGAGGGCGGATGGCTACACCTTC. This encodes CASSQWRADGYTF.

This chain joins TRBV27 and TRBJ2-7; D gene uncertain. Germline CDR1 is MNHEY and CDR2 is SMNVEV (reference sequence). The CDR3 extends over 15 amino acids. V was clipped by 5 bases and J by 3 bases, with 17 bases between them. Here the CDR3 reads CASSPRARPGYEQYF. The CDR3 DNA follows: TGTGCCAGCAGTCCCCGTGCGAGGCCCGGCTACGAGCAGTACTTC.

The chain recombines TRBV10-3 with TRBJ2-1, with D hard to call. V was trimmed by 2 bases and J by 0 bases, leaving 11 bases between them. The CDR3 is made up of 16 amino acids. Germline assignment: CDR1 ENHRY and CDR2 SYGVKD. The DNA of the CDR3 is TGTGCCATCAGTGAGAGTCGATCTAACTCCTACAATGAGCAGTTCTTC. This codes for CAISESRSNSYNEQFF.

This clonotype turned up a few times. As DNA, the CDR3 is TGTGCCATCAGTGAGTCTAAGGACAGGTCAGAGACCCAGTACTTC. It encodes CAISESKDRSETQYF. This chain links TRBV10-3 with TRBJ2-5; TRBD1 aligns across 7 bases. This CDR3 spans 15 amino acids. In germline, CDR1 is ENHRY, CDR2 SYGVKD. V trimming: 0 bases; J trimming: 4 bases; junction bases outside the gene matches: 5.

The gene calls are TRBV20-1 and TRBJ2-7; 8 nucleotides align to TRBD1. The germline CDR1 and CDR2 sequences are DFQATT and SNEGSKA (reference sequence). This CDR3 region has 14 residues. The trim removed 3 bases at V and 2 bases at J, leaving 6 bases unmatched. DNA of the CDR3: TGCAGTGCTAGTGGGACAGGTAGCACCTACGAGCAGTACTTC. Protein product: CSASGTGSTYEQYF.

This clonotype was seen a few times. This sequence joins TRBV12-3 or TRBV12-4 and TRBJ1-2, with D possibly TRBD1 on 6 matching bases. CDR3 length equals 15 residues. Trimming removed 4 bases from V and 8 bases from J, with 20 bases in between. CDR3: CASSSRFRGLVGYTF. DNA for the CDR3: TGTGCCAGCAGTTCTCGGTTCAGGGGCCTCGTCGGCTACACCTTC.

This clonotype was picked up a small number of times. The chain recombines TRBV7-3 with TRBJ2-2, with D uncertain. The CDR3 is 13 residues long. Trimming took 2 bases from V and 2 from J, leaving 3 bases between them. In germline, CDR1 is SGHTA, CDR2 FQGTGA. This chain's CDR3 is CASSLFNTGELFF. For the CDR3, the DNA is TGTGCCAGCAGCTTATTCAACACCGGGGAGCTGTTTTTT.

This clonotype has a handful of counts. This CDR3 is CSVKDSINYGYTF. CDR3 coding DNA: TGCAGCGTGAAGGACAGTATAAACTATGGCTACACCTTC. The J gene is TRBJ1-2, the V gene TRBV29-1; D possibly corresponds to TRBD1 (6 bases). Germline V gives CDR1 SQVTM, CDR2 ANQGSEA. V dropped 6 bases and J dropped 2 bases, with 13 bases sitting between them. The CDR3 is 13 residues long.

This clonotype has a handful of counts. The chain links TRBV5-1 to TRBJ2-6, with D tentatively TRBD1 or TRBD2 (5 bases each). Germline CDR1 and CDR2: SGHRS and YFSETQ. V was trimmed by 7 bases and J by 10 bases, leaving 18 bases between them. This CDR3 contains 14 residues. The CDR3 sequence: CASGGPGSSNVLTF. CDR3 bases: TGCGCCAGCGGAGGCCCAGGGTCCTCAAACGTCCTGACTTTC.

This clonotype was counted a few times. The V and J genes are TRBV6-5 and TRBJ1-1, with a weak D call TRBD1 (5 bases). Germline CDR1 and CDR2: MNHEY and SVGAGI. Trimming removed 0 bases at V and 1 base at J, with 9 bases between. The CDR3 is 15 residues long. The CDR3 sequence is CASSYSGATNTEAFF. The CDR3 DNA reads TGTGCCAGCAGTTACTCCGGGGCAACGAACACTGAAGCTTTCTTT.

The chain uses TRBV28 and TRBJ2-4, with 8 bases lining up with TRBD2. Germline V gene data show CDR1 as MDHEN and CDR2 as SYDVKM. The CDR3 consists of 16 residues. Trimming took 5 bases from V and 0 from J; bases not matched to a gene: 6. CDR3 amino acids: CASSLLAELAKNIQYF. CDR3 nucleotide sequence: TGTGCCAGCAGTCTACTAGCGGAACTAGCCAAAAACATTCAGTACTTC.

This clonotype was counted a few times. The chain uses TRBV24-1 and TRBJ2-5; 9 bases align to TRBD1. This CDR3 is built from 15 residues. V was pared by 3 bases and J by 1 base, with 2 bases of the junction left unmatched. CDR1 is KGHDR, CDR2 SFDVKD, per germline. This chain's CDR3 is CATSDDRGAQETQYF. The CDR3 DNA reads TGTGCCACCAGTGATGACAGGGGGGCCCAAGAGACCCAGTACTTC.